This TCR beta chain derives from a study of spatial heterogeneity in lung cancer. Study-wide context: Among detected sequences, beta-chain ones consistently exceeded alpha-chain ones in number. Unique TCR and UMI combinations averaged more than ten appearances each in raw reads. Findings and limits, study-wide: Among blood samples, ubiquitous expanded tumor TCRs appeared more at resection than at follow-up.

Time point described: sample taken at primary tumor resection. Without sorting, whole RNA was sequenced from tumor, nontumor lung or frozen PBMC. This clonotype has just a few counts. The antigen is undetermined. The V and J ends lost 3 bases and 4 bases respectively, with 13 bases between them. Germline V lookup: CDR1 DFQATT, CDR2 SNEGSKA (reference sequence). The CDR3 is 14 residues long. TCRdb reprocessed the 5' RACE reads via MiXCR and lists one record per CDR3 protein. The data contain about 92,000 distinct CDR3 sequences, approximately 12% of them singletons. The gene calls are TRBV20-1 and TRBJ1-5; D is unclear. The TCR comes from a male donor with early-stage non-small cell lung cancer. The sequencing used PBMCs, collected at surgery. The CDR3 region has the DNA TGCAGTGCTAGCCTCGGATGGAGAAATCAGCCCCAGCATTTT. Its protein product is CSASLGWRNQPQHF.